This T cell receptor (beta chain) was observed in a study of T-cell memory formation after mild COVID-19. Using constant-segment primers, 5'RACE produced TCR alpha and TCR beta cDNA libraries carrying sample barcodes and UMIs. TCRdb analysed the 5' RACE reads with MiXCR anew, one entry per CDR3 protein. The sample lists about 270,000 distinct CDR3 sequences; around 15% were seen once. This clonotype was observed a few times. Germline CDR1 is KGHSH and CDR2 is LQKENI. V lost 4 bases to trimming and J lost 7 bases; unmatched junction nucleotides: 8. The CDR3 spans 14 residues. J is TRBJ1-2 and V is TRBV18; 8 nucleotides agree with TRBD1. Sequenced material: PBMCs or a T cell subset sorted from them (not recorded which). The receptor was isolated from a man younger than 35 who had mild COVID-19 (a few samples of this study predate the infection). Cell type and time point are not known. The CDR3 here is CASSLSTGDPGYTF. CDR3 in DNA: TGTGCCAGCTCACTCTCGACAGGGGACCCTGGCTACACCTTC. Variable domain in full (rest from reference TRBV18 and TRBJ1-2): NAGVMQNPRHLVRRRGQEARLRCSPMKGHSHVYWYRQLPEEGLKFMVYLQKENIIDESGMPKERFSAEFPKEGPSILRIQQVVRGDSAAYFCASSLSTGDPGYTFGSGTRLTVV.